The 21 T cell receptor beta chains below were found in one sample sequenced in a study of T-cell memory formation after mild COVID-19. TCRdb analysed the 5' RACE reads with MiXCR anew, one entry per CDR3 protein. The profile covers about 34,000 distinct CDR3 sequences, with roughly 7.5% appearing a single time and roughly 29% taken by the ten largest. Sequences were obtained from PBMCs or a T cell subset sorted from them (not recorded which). All receptors come from a man between 18 and 29 years old who had mild COVID-19 (a few samples of this study predate the infection). Cell type and time point are not known.

Many counts were recorded for this clonotype. This rearrangement joins TRBV30 to TRBJ1-3; no firm D call. The CDR3 is made up of 15 amino acids. Germline-derived CDR1 and CDR2 are GTSNPN and SVGIG (reference sequence). The V end lost 0 bases, the J end lost 2 bases, and 11 bases lay between the germline ends. The CDR3 sequence is CAWSVGLEAGNTIYF. The CDR3 nucleotides read TGTGCCTGGAGTGTGGGGTTAGAGGCTGGAAACACCATATATTTT.

This clonotype appeared many times. The rearrangement uses TRBV27 and TRBJ2-2; 7 bases line up with TRBD1. In germline, CDR1 is MNHEY, CDR2 SMNVEV (reference sequence). The CDR3 totals 16 residues. Unmatched junction bases numbered 12, after V lost 6 bases and J lost 5 bases. The CDR3 nucleotides are TGTGCCAGCAGCTTCACATCGGGACAGCCAACCGGGGAGCTGTTTTTT. As protein: CASSFTSGQPTGELFF.

This clonotype occurred many times. The rearrangement links TRBV5-1 to TRBJ1-2; no reliable D call. The CDR3 is 13 residues long. CDR1 and CDR2 from the germline V gene are SGHRS and YFSETQ. V lost 4 bases and J 8 bases, leaving 15 bases between the germline ends. The CDR3, as DNA: TGCGCCAGCAGCAAATTACAACTAGGCGGCTACACCTTC. It yields the protein CASSKLQLGGYTF.

This clonotype has a count of ten or more. The chain has TRBV10-3 and TRBJ1-5; D is perhaps TRBD1 (5 bases). Trimming removed 7 bases at V and 4 bases at J, with 17 bases between. The CDR3 totals 15 residues. CDR1 and CDR2 from the germline V gene are ENHRY and SYGVKD. In DNA form, the CDR3 reads TGTGCCATCAAAAAGGACGGACAACATAATCAGCCCCAGCATTTT. Amino acid sequence: CAIKKDGQHNQPQHF.

The rearrangement uses TRBV5-7 and TRBJ2-7, with D tentatively TRBD2 (5 bases). TRBV5-7 is an open reading frame whose function is uncertain. The CDR3 extends over 13 amino acids. V lost 7 bases and J lost 3, with 14 bases in between. DNA of the CDR3: TGTGCCAGCGTGATCCCGGGATGCTACGAGCAGTACGTC. This codes for CASVIPGCYEQYV.

The table lists this clonotype with a few counts. The chain carries TRBV20-1 and TRBJ2-5; 9 bases line up with TRBD1. This CDR3 has 16 amino acids. Looked up from germline, CDR1 is DFQATT and CDR2 is SNEGSKA (reference sequence). The V and J ends lost 2 bases and 1 base, in that order; junction bases with no gene match: 8. CDR3 sequence (DNA): TGCAGTGCTAGATCGCTCTCGGACAGGGGCCAAGAGACCCAGTACTTC. This translates into CSARSLSDRGQETQYF.

About this clonotype itself: A much larger clone is a single base away; this may be a read error. CDR3 in amino acids: CSDRETGGRDNEQFF. The CDR3 DNA follows: TGCAGTGATAGAGAGACGGGGGGGAGGGACAATGAGCAGTTCTTC. This chain links TRBV20-1 with TRBJ2-1; 8 bases are a match to TRBD2. The CDR3 is 15 residues long. Germline assignment: CDR1 DFQATT and CDR2 SNEGSKA (reference sequence).

This clonotype was recorded at least ten times. The CDR3 DNA is TGTGCCAGCAGCTTAGGTCCCTTACTAGCGGGGAACACCGGGGAGCTGTTTTTT. Its protein product is CASSLGPLLAGNTGELFF. V gene TRBV7-2 combines with J gene TRBJ2-2; TRBD2 aligns across 9 bases. V dropped 1 base and J dropped 1; count of bases not matched to a gene: 7. CDR1 and CDR2 (germline): SGHTA, FQGNSA. This CDR3 comprises 18 residues. Supplemented by reference TRBV7-2 and TRBJ2-2, the full variable domain reads GAGVSQSPSNKVTEKGKDVELRCDPISGHTALYWYRQSLGQGLEFLIYFQGNSAPDKSGLPSDRFSAERTGGSVSTLTIQRTQQEDSAVYLCASSLGPLLAGNTGELFFGEGSRLTVL.

This chain uses TRBV6-5 with TRBJ2-7; 10 bases fit TRBD2. Germline loops: CDR1 MNHEY, CDR2 SVGAGI. The CDR3 length is 15 residues. The junction had 5 bases not matched to a gene; V was cut back by 5 bases and J by 1 base. In DNA form, the CDR3 reads TGTGCCAGCAGTCCTAGCGGGGGTGGTTCCTACGAGCAGTACGTC. Its translation is CASSPSGGGSYEQYV.

V is TRBV4-3 and J is TRBJ1-4; D gene uncertain. Germline lookup yields CDR1 LGHNA and CDR2 YSLEER. The CDR3 loop spans 15 amino acids. V lost 0 bases, J lost 6 bases, and 11 bases lay in between. The CDR3 loop is CASSQDPVSYEKLFF. The CDR3 nucleotides read TGCGCCAGCAGCCAAGATCCGGTCTCCTATGAAAAACTGTTTTTT.

CDR3 protein: CASSLTGPPSTEAFF. Written as DNA, the CDR3 is TGTGCCAGCAGCTTAACCGGGCCCCCGAGCACTGAAGCTTTCTTT. The gene calls are TRBV7-2 and TRBJ1-1; D is unresolved. With 2 bases removed from V and 4 bases from J, the gap between germline ends came to 14 bases. The CDR3 is made up of 15 amino acids. Germline lookup yields CDR1 SGHTA and CDR2 FQGNSA.

Many counts were recorded for this clonotype. The chain employs TRBV10-2 and TRBJ2-3; possible D gene TRBD1, 5 bases. Germline lookup yields CDR1 WSHSY and CDR2 SAAADI. The CDR3 length is 13 residues. The V end was cut by 2 bases, the J end by 5 bases, with 8 bases between. The CDR3 DNA sequence: TGCGCCAGCAGTGAGCAGGGTCAAGATACGCAGTATTTT. This gives the protein CASSEQGQDTQYF.

This clonotype was seen many times. The chain carries TRBV5-1 and TRBJ1-6; D perhaps matches TRBD1 (6 bases). Between the trimmed V and J ends, which lost 3 bases and 10 bases, there was a span of 17 bases. The CDR3 extends over 15 amino acids. The V gene's germline CDR1 is SGHRS and CDR2 YFSETQ. CDR3 protein: CASSSTTGSGSPLHF. CDR3 nucleotide sequence: TGCGCCAGCAGCTCCACTACAGGGTCCGGATCACCCCTCCACTTT.

The chain combines TRBV3-1 with TRBJ1-1, with no clear D. This CDR3 is built from 13 residues. Germline values: CDR1 LGHDT, CDR2 YNNKEL (reference sequence). Deletions cut 10 bases from V and 1 base from J, with 13 bases between. Here the CDR3 reads CAISETRNTEAFF. Here the CDR3 DNA reads TGTGCCATCTCAGAAACTAGGAACACTGAAGCTTTCTTT.

This clonotype was found many times. The chain recombines TRBV5-1 with TRBJ1-1, with 9 bases lining up with TRBD1. CDR1 SGHRS and CDR2 YFSETQ come from the germline V gene. The CDR3 contains 14 residues. V gave up 4 bases and J gave up 6 bases; unmatched junction bases: 7. CDR3 sequence: CASSAQGAIAEAFF. The DNA of the CDR3 is TGCGCCAGCAGCGCACAGGGGGCGATAGCTGAAGCTTTCTTT.

This clonotype was observed at least ten times. The chain couples TRBV28 to TRBJ1-5; 10 positions match TRBD1. Trimming at V came to 10 bases and at J to 5 bases, leaving 11 bases not matched to a gene. The CDR3 sequence is 15 residues long. The germline V gene has CDR1 MDHEN and CDR2 SYDVKM. This CDR3 reads CATHGGDRGHQPQHF. CDR3 nucleotides: TGTGCCACCCACGGTGGGGACAGGGGACATCAGCCCCAGCATTTT.

This clonotype was counted ten times or more. The chain uses TRBV5-1 and TRBJ2-5, with 9 bases matching TRBD2. V lost 4 bases to trimming and J lost 1 base; unmatched junction nucleotides: 2. The germline V gene encodes CDR1 SGHRS and CDR2 YFSETQ. The CDR3 sequence is 14 residues long. In DNA form, the CDR3 reads TGCGCCAGCAGCCCGACTAGCGGCCAAGAGACCCAGTACTTC. Protein product: CASSPTSGQETQYF. Combining the CDR3 with reference TRBV5-1 and TRBJ2-5 gives the whole variable domain KAGVTQTPRYLIKTRGQQVTLSCSPISGHRSVSWYQQTPGQGLQFLFEYFSETQRNKGNFPGRFSGRQFSNSRSEMNVSTLELGDSALYLCASSPTSGQETQYFGPGTRLLVL.

The chain couples TRBV12-3 or TRBV12-4 to TRBJ1-6; 7 bases fit TRBD1. The CDR3 extends over 16 amino acids. V lost 6 bases, J lost 7 bases, and 12 bases stayed unmatched. The CDR3 DNA follows: TGTGCCAGCAGACCAGAGACGGGACAGCTAAATTCACCCCTCCACTTT. This translates into CASRPETGQLNSPLHF.

This clonotype was detected many times. J is TRBJ2-5 and V is TRBV7-3; 8 bases align to TRBD2. Germline lookup yields CDR1 SGHTA and CDR2 FQGTGA. This CDR3 is built from 15 residues. V lost 0 bases, J lost 4 bases, and 4 bases stayed unmatched. In nucleotides, the CDR3 is TGTGCCAGCAGCTTAACCGGGGGGGCAGGAGAGACCCAGTACTTC. Its protein is CASSLTGGAGETQYF.

This clonotype was detected ten times or more. The chain uses TRBV11-2 and TRBJ1-2; no definite D call. Germline V gene lookup returns CDR1 SGHAT and CDR2 FQNNGV. V lost 4 bases and J lost 1, with 13 bases in between. CDR3 size: 15 residues. The CDR3 protein is CASSWTQTYNYGYTF. The DNA for the CDR3 is TGTGCCAGCAGCTGGACTCAGACTTATAACTATGGCTACACCTTC. Filled out from reference TRBV11-2 and TRBJ1-2, the complete variable domain reads EAGVAQSPRYKIIEKRQSVAFWCNPISGHATLYWYQQILGQGPKLLIQFQNNGVVDDSQLPKDRFSAERLKGVDSTLKIQPAKLEDSAVYLCASSWTQTYNYGYTFGSGTRLTVV.

The J gene is TRBJ2-4, the V gene TRBV5-4; D possibly corresponds to TRBD1 (6 bases). Germline CDR1 is SGHNT and CDR2 is YYREEE (reference sequence). CDR3 length: 14 amino acids. The V gene lost 5 bases and the J gene lost 5 bases, with 14 bases spanning the gap. The CDR3 bases are TGTGCCAGCAGGTGGGGACCAGGGGAAAACATTCAGTACTTC. This gives the protein CASRWGPGENIQYF.